The rows below give T cell receptor beta chains drawn from one sample of a study of T cells after yellow fever vaccination. TCRdb re-called the 5' RACE reads with MiXCR, one entry per CDR3 protein. The sample lists about 120,000 distinct CDR3 sequences, 6.5% to 9% occurring once. Source: CD4+ T cells sorted from PBMCs, taken roughly 47 days after the first yellow fever vaccination. Receptors originate from a man aged 18 to 29 who received the YFV17D yellow fever vaccine. Each CDR3 is given with its conserved first and last residue. A D gene is named only where the DNA matches it firmly. Expanded clones get a size class; other rows say once, few or many, or leave the size out.

clone_size: many
j_call: TRBJ1-3
v_call: TRBV12-3/TRBV12-4
d_call: -
cdr3_nt: TGTGCCAGCAGTTTAAAAGGCTCTGGAAACACCATATATTTT
cdr3_aa: CASSLKGSGNTIYF

clone_size: few
j_call: TRBJ2-1
v_call: TRBV7-2
d_call: -
cdr3_nt: TGTGCCACCGCCCAGGACTACTACAATGAGCAGTTCTTC
cdr3_aa: CATAQDYYNEQFF

clone_size: few
j_call: TRBJ2-3
v_call: TRBV4-1
d_call: TRBD1
cdr3_nt: TGCGCCAGCAGCCAACCGACAGGGGGGAGCACAGATACGCAGTATTTT
cdr3_aa: CASSQPTGGSTDTQYF

clone_size: many
j_call: TRBJ1-5
v_call: TRBV18
d_call: -
cdr3_nt: TGTGCCAGCTCACAAGGGGGTGCATGGCAGCCCCAGCATTTT
cdr3_aa: CASSQGGAWQPQHF

clone_size: many
j_call: TRBJ1-4
v_call: TRBV3-1
d_call: -
cdr3_nt: TGTGCCAGCAGCCAAGATCCGTGGGTGGGAAAACTGTTTTTT
cdr3_aa: CASSQDPWVGKLFF

clone_size: many
j_call: TRBJ1-3
v_call: TRBV5-1
d_call: -
cdr3_nt: TGCGCCAGCAGCGCCGGACTGTACTCTGGAAACACCATATATTTT
cdr3_aa: CASSAGLYSGNTIYF

clone_size: many
j_call: TRBJ2-1
v_call: TRBV12-3/TRBV12-4
d_call: -
cdr3_nt: TGTGCCAGCACCCCTCTTCGCAATGAGCAGTTCTTC
cdr3_aa: CASTPLRNEQFF

clone_size: many
j_call: TRBJ2-3
v_call: TRBV29-1
d_call: TRBD2
cdr3_nt: TGCAGCGTAATAGCGGGGGGGCCGGGAGATACGCAGTATTTT
cdr3_aa: CSVIAGGPGDTQYF

clone_size: -
j_call: TRBJ1-2
v_call: TRBV5-4
d_call: -
cdr3_nt: TGTGCCAGCAGCTTGCCGTTCGGGATGGACTATGGCTACACCTTC
cdr3_aa: CASSLPFGMDYGYTF

clone_size: many
j_call: TRBJ1-1
v_call: TRBV29-1
d_call: -
cdr3_nt: TGCAGCGTTGCGGGGTCCACTGAAGCTTTCTTT
cdr3_aa: CSVAGSTEAFF

clone_size: many
j_call: TRBJ2-1
v_call: TRBV10-1
d_call: TRBD1
cdr3_nt: TGCGCCAGCAGTGGAGGACAGGGGGGGAATGAGCAGTTCTTC
cdr3_aa: CASSGGQGGNEQFF

clone_size: many
j_call: TRBJ2-5
v_call: TRBV12-3/TRBV12-4
d_call: TRBD2
cdr3_nt: TGTGCCAGCAGTTTAGACGAAGGAGCGGGGGAAGAGACCCAGTACTTC
cdr3_aa: CASSLDEGAGEETQYF

clone_size: -
j_call: TRBJ1-1
v_call: TRBV30
d_call: TRBD1
cdr3_nt: TGTGCCTGGAACAGGGGGCTGGGCACTGAAGCTTTCTTT
cdr3_aa: CAWNRGLGTEAFF

clone_size: many
j_call: TRBJ2-3
v_call: TRBV5-1
d_call: TRBD2
cdr3_nt: TGCGCCAGCAGCTTGAGGGCTAGCGGGGGGGCGACAGATACGCAGTATTTT
cdr3_aa: CASSLRASGGATDTQYF

clone_size: few
j_call: TRBJ2-3
v_call: TRBV11-2
d_call: TRBD2
cdr3_nt: TGTGCCAGCAGTTACCCGCGGGGGTCCACAGATACGCAGTATTTT
cdr3_aa: CASSYPRGSTDTQYF

clone_size: many
j_call: TRBJ2-7
v_call: TRBV6-5
d_call: -
cdr3_nt: TGTGCCAGCAGTCAAAACAGTATCGAGCAGTACTTC
cdr3_aa: CASSQNSIEQYF

clone_size: many
j_call: TRBJ1-2
v_call: TRBV3-1
d_call: TRBD1
cdr3_nt: TGTGCCAGCAGGCAGGGGGCAGGCTATGGCTACACCTTC
cdr3_aa: CASRQGAGYGYTF

clone_size: few
j_call: TRBJ2-7
v_call: TRBV7-8
d_call: -
cdr3_nt: TGTGCCAGCAGCGCCAACCCAGGGCTCGAGCAGTACTTC
cdr3_aa: CASSANPGLEQYF

clone_size: many
j_call: TRBJ2-5
v_call: TRBV7-3
d_call: -
cdr3_nt: TGTGCCAGCAGCTTAAAGGGGGGCCGATGGGAGACCCAGTACTTC
cdr3_aa: CASSLKGGRWETQYF

clone_size: few
j_call: TRBJ2-6
v_call: TRBV6-2/TRBV6-3
d_call: -
cdr3_nt: TGTGCCAGCATGTGGAATTACGGGGCCAACGTCCTGACTTTC
cdr3_aa: CASMWNYGANVLTF

clone_size: many
j_call: TRBJ1-1
v_call: TRBV6-2/TRBV6-3
d_call: TRBD1
cdr3_nt: TGTGCCAGCAGCGACAGGGGGTGGAATGAAGCTTTCTTT
cdr3_aa: CASSDRGWNEAFF

clone_size: many
j_call: TRBJ2-7
v_call: TRBV4-3
d_call: -
cdr3_nt: TGCGCCAGCAGCCAAGGCGGGATAAACGGAGCCGACGAGCAGTACTTC
cdr3_aa: CASSQGGINGADEQYF

clone_size: -
j_call: TRBJ2-7
v_call: TRBV3-1
d_call: TRBD2
cdr3_nt: TGTGCCAGCTGTTTAAGGACGGGACTAGCGGGGAAGTCTTACTACGAGCAGTACTTC
cdr3_aa: CASCLRTGLAGKSYYEQYF

clone_size: many
j_call: TRBJ2-7
v_call: TRBV6-5
d_call: -
cdr3_nt: TGTGCCAGCAGTTACTCGGGCGGGTGGCCCTACGAGCAGTACTTC
cdr3_aa: CASSYSGGWPYEQYF

clone_size: few
j_call: TRBJ2-7
v_call: TRBV7-9
d_call: -
cdr3_nt: TGTGCCAGCAGCTTACCCCCGGGACACCCCTCCTACGAGCAGTACTTC
cdr3_aa: CASSLPPGHPSYEQYF

clone_size: -
j_call: TRBJ1-6
v_call: TRBV15
d_call: -
cdr3_nt: TGTGCCACCAGCAGAGGGGGACCCAGGGGTACGGTGTCTGCACCCCTCCACTTT
cdr3_aa: CATSRGGPRGTVSAPLHF

clone_size: -
j_call: TRBJ2-1
v_call: TRBV27
d_call: -
cdr3_nt: TGTGCCAGCAGTCTCGAGGGGGGGGTCTCCTACAATGAGCAGTTCTTC
cdr3_aa: CASSLEGGVSYNEQFF

clone_size: many
j_call: TRBJ1-1
v_call: TRBV7-9
d_call: -
cdr3_nt: TGTGCCAGCAGCTTACTACAGAACACTGAAGCTTTCTTT
cdr3_aa: CASSLLQNTEAFF

clone_size: many
j_call: TRBJ2-7
v_call: TRBV5-1
d_call: -
cdr3_nt: TGCGCCAGCAACTTAGGGGGTCTCCAAGACTACGAGCAGTACTTC
cdr3_aa: CASNLGGLQDYEQYF

clone_size: many
j_call: TRBJ2-7
v_call: TRBV29-1
d_call: -
cdr3_nt: TGCAGCTACAGGGATCGCGAGCAGTACTTC
cdr3_aa: CSYRDREQYF

clone_size: many
j_call: TRBJ2-3
v_call: TRBV9
d_call: TRBD2
cdr3_nt: TGTGCCAGCAGCCGGGGACTAGCGGGGTTCCCAGATACGCAGTATTTT
cdr3_aa: CASSRGLAGFPDTQYF

clone_size: many
j_call: TRBJ2-2
v_call: TRBV12-3/TRBV12-4
d_call: -
cdr3_nt: TGTGCCAGCAGTTTAGCGCTAACCCCACGGGGGGCAAACACCGGGGAGCTGTTTTTT
cdr3_aa: CASSLALTPRGANTGELFF

clone_size: -
j_call: TRBJ2-3
v_call: TRBV4-2
d_call: TRBD2
cdr3_nt: TGTGCCAGCAGCCATGGGACTAGCGGGGGCCCTAGCACAGATACGCAGTATTTT
cdr3_aa: CASSHGTSGGPSTDTQYF

clone_size: many
j_call: TRBJ2-7
v_call: TRBV11-2
d_call: -
cdr3_nt: TGTGCCAGCAGCGCCTTTTACGAGCAGTACTTC
cdr3_aa: CASSAFYEQYF

clone_size: few
j_call: TRBJ2-2
v_call: TRBV20-1
d_call: -
cdr3_nt: TGCAGTGCTAGGGACGGACAGAACACCGGGGAGCTGTTTTTT
cdr3_aa: CSARDGQNTGELFF

clone_size: many
j_call: TRBJ2-2
v_call: TRBV24-1
d_call: TRBD2
cdr3_nt: TGTGCCACCAGTGATTGGAGCAGCGGGGCGAACACCGGGGAGCTGTTTTTT
cdr3_aa: CATSDWSSGANTGELFF

clone_size: few
j_call: TRBJ2-3
v_call: TRBV7-2
d_call: -
cdr3_nt: TGTGCCAGCAGCCGACCCAATGACGGGTTTAGCACAGATACGCAGTATTTT
cdr3_aa: CASSRPNDGFSTDTQYF